A single sample is the source of the 8 T cell receptor beta chains below, sequenced in a study of T cell clonality in common variable immunodeficiency. The protocol was immunoSEQ multiplex PCR, while the TCRdb copy is restricted to in-frame clones and leaves out a portion. This sample has 44,000 or so clones, each found more than once. Material for sequencing was peripheral blood mononuclear cells. Receptor source: a person between 18 and 75 years old in good health.

This clone was observed at least ten times. The read halts 3 residues ahead of the CDR3 end, with the missing end drawn from the germline J gene. V is TRBV5-4 and J is TRBJ1-1; unclear D gene. The CDR3 consists of 13 residues. Trimming cost V 0 bases and J 2 bases, with 5 bases left between them. The germline V gene has CDR1 SGHNT and CDR2 YYREEE (reference sequence). This CDR3 reads CASSLGSNTEAFF. The DNA read from the CDR3 is TGTGCCAGCAGCTTGGGTAGCAACACTGAA.

There are a few counts of this clone. The DNA ends 3 residues before the CDR3 does, and the rest of the CDR3 is filled in from the germline J gene. This chain links TRBV20-1 with TRBJ2-1, with TRBD2 matching over 12 bases. CDR1 DFQATT and CDR2 SNEGSKA come from the germline V gene (reference sequence). The CDR3 is made up of 14 amino acids. The V gene end was trimmed by 6 bases and the J gene end by 4 bases; junction bases not matched to a gene: 4. CDR3 bases read: TGCAGTGCGGCGACTAGCGGGAGATACAATGAG. Protein sequence: CSAATSGRYNE. The whole CDR3 protein reads CSAATSGRYNEQFF.

This clone was seen at least ten times. The missing CDR3 end, 3 residues past where the read stops, is filled in from the germline J gene. This chain connects TRBV7-8 to TRBJ1-6; D is possibly TRBD1 (6 bases). Germline CDR1 reads SGHVS; CDR2 reads FQNEAQ. V gave up 1 base and J gave up 10 bases, with 14 bases separating them. The length of the CDR3 is 15 residues. The covered CDR3 bases are TGTGCCAGCAGCTTAGTAGGCAGGGGTTTCTCACCC. Protein: CASSLVGRGFSP. The CDR3 reads in full as CASSLVGRGFSPLHF.

In this sample, this clone turned up many times. The germline gene is not matched at one end of the junction; a read error may be the cause. The CDR3 goes on 3 residues after the read ends, and that part is filled in from the germline J gene. The V gene is TRBV7-7, the J gene TRBJ2-2, with 12 positions matching TRBD2. This CDR3 has 16 amino acids. Germline CDR1 reads SSHAT; CDR2 reads FNYEAQ (reference sequence). The sequenced part of the CDR3 DNA is TGTGCTAGCAGCTACCGACTAGCGGGGGAAACCGGGGAG. This codes for CASSYRLAGETGE. The whole CDR3 sequence is CASSYRLAGETGELFF.

The table lists this clone with many counts. The read is 3 residues too short to cover the CDR3 end, so that end is filled in from the germline J gene. This chain joins TRBV10-3 and TRBJ2-2; D gene unclear. V was cut by 6 bases and J by 3 bases, with 17 bases left in between. Germline CDR1 and CDR2: ENHRY and SYGVKD. The CDR3 is 16 amino acids. CDR3 DNA, as far as it was read: TGTGCCATCAGCATGAATGGCCTAGAATACACCGGGGAG. Its translation: CAISMNGLEYTGE. The complete CDR3 protein is CAISMNGLEYTGELFF.

The sample holds many counts of this clone. The missing CDR3 end, 3 residues past where the read stops, is filled in from the germline J gene. V usage is TRBV5-1 and J usage is TRBJ1-6; 9 bases agree with TRBD1. The CDR3 has 18 amino acids. Germline V gene data show CDR1 as SGHRS and CDR2 as YFSETQ. The V and J ends lost 0 bases and 7 bases, in that order; junction bases with no gene match: 11. The CDR3 sequence is CASSLGTPGTGFNSPLHF. The part of the CDR3 DNA that was read is TGCGCCAGCAGCTTGGGGACCCCCGGGACAGGGTTCAATTCACCC.

Ten or more counts support this clone. The read stops 3 residues short of the end of the CDR3; the missing end is completed from the germline J gene. V is TRBV29-1 and J is TRBJ2-3; 15 bases are shared with TRBD2. Trimming cost V 4 bases and J 8 bases; bases outside gene matches: 7. The CDR3 contains 15 residues. CDR1 and CDR2 (germline): SQVTM, ANQGSEA. CDR3 DNA, as far as it was read: TGCAGCGTTGGGTCACCGGGACTAGCGGGGGGTACG. Its protein product is CSVGSPGLAGGT. From start to end, the CDR3 is CSVGSPGLAGGTQYF.

This clone was counted at least ten times. The read terminates 3 residues before the CDR3 end, so the remaining end is supplied by the germline J gene. The chain joins TRBV19 to TRBJ2-7; no definite D call. The CDR3 has 13 amino acids. Germline assignment: CDR1 LNHDA and CDR2 SQIVND (reference sequence). The germline V and J ends were trimmed by 6 bases and 3 bases, with 12 bases remaining between them. CDR3 DNA, as far as it was read: TGTGCCAGTAGCGCAGGTATTTTCTACGAG. Amino acids: CASSAGIFYE. The entire CDR3 is CASSAGIFYEQYF.